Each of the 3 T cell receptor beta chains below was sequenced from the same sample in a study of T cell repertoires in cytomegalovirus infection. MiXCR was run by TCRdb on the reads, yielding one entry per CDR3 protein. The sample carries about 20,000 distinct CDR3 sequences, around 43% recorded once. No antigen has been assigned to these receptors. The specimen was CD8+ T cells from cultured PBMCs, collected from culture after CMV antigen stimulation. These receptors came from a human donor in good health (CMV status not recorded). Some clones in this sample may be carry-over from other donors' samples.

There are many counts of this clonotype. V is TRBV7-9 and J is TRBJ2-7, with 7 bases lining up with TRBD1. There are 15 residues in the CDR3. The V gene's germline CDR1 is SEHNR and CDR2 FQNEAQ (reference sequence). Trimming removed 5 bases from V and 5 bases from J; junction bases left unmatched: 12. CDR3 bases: TGTGCCAGCAGCCAGTCAGGGGGACGAGCCCACGAGCAGTACTTC. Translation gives CASSQSGGRAHEQYF.

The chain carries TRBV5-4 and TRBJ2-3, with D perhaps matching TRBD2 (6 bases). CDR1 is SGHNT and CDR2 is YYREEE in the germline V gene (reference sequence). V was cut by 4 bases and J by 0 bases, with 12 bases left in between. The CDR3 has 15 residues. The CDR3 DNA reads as TGTGCCAGCAGCCCGCCTAGCGAGAGCACAGATACGCAGTATTTT. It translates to CASSPPSESTDTQYF. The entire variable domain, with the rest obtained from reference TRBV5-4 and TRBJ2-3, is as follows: ETGVTQSPTHLIKTRGQQVTLRCSSQSGHNTVSWYQQALGQGPQFIFQYYREEENGRGNFPPRFSGLQFPNYSSELNVNALELDDSALYLCASSPPSESTDTQYFGPGTRLTVL.

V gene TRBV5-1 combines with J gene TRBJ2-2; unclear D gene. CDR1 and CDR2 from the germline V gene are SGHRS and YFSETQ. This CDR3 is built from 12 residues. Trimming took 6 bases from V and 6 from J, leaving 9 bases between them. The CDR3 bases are TGCGCCAGCACCCCCCTGTCCGGGGAGCTGTTTTTT. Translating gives CASTPLSGELFF.